Listed here are 26 T cell receptor beta chains from one sample, sequenced in a study of T cell responses to AZD1222 COVID-19 vaccine (dated by TCRdb to about 2021). The label giving this sample's time point can be read as: baseline before first vaccination. Per the publication, the treatment or condition label means: meningococcal conjugate vaccine given as trial control. Library creation used the immunoSEQ multiplex PCR assay. In TCRdb, the immuneACCESS table is reduced to in-frame sequences with V and J assigned. These tables do not hold every clone; where another copy was compared, an unresolved V gene accounts for under half, and the others remain unexplained. The table for this sample lists fewer than 250,000 clones; 93% of them were counted only once. 1% of the sample rests with the top ten. The sample in question was peripheral blood, obtained on day 0 of MenACWY control vaccination. The source of these receptors is an adult in good health.

The gene calls are TRBV9 and TRBJ1-3; D not certain. Trimming took 2 bases from V and 0 from J, leaving 15 bases between them. Germline CDR1 reads SGDLS; CDR2 reads YYNGEE. The CDR3 is 17 residues long. CDR3 protein: CASSVYDSQSSGNTIYF. The CDR3, as DNA: TGTGCCAGCAGCGTTTATGACTCCCAGAGCTCTGGAAACACCATATATTTT.

The chain couples TRBV6-2 or TRBV6-3 to TRBJ1-1; a possible D gene is TRBD1 (6 bases). Germline values: CDR1 MNHEY, CDR2 SVGEGT. Trimming stripped 4 bases from V and 2 bases from J, with 14 bases between. This CDR3 is 15 amino acids long. The CDR3 region is CASSSIQGLNTEAFF. CDR3 nucleotide sequence: TGTGCCAGCAGTTCAATACAGGGACTTAACACTGAAGCTTTCTTT.

This chain connects TRBV28 to TRBJ2-1; no clear D. The V gene lost 2 bases and the J gene lost 0 bases, with 5 bases spanning the gap. The CDR3 is 14 amino acids. CDR1 is MDHEN, CDR2 SYDVKM, per germline. Here the CDR3 reads CASSLTASYNEQFF. For the CDR3, the DNA is TGTGCCAGCAGTTTAACAGCCTCCTACAATGAGCAGTTCTTC.

The chain couples TRBV5-1 to TRBJ1-5; TRBD1 agrees at 10 bases. Germline lookup yields CDR1 SGHRS and CDR2 YFSETQ. V dropped 0 bases and J dropped 2; count of bases not matched to a gene: 2. The CDR3 totals 16 residues. The CDR3 sequence is CASSLGDRGGNQPQHF. CDR3 nucleotides: TGCGCCAGCAGCTTGGGGGACAGGGGAGGCAATCAGCCCCAGCATTTT. Combining the CDR3 with reference TRBV5-1 and TRBJ1-5 gives the whole variable domain KAGVTQTPRYLIKTRGQQVTLSCSPISGHRSVSWYQQTPGQGLQFLFEYFSETQRNKGNFPGRFSGRQFSNSRSEMNVSTLELGDSALYLCASSLGDRGGNQPQHFGDGTRLSIL.

V and J are TRBV20-1 and TRBJ2-1; possibly TRBD1 or TRBD2 for D (5 bases each). Looked up from germline, CDR1 is DFQATT and CDR2 is SNEGSKA (reference sequence). Trimming pared 3 bases from V and 3 bases from J, leaving 9 bases between. The CDR3 is 13 amino acids. The CDR3 DNA reads as TGCAGTGCTAGTCGGGGCCGCTACAATGAGCAGTTCTTC. This codes for CSASRGRYNEQFF.

This rearrangement joins TRBV6-5 to TRBJ1-3, with D maybe TRBD1 (5 bases). The V gene lost 2 bases and the J gene lost 1 base, with 6 bases spanning the gap. The CDR3 covers 14 residues. Germline CDR1 is MNHEY and CDR2 is SVGAGI. CDR3 bases: TGTGCCAGCAGTTACGGGGGATCTGGAAACACCATATATTTT. It is translated as CASSYGGSGNTIYF.

V and J are TRBV6-2 or TRBV6-3 and TRBJ1-5, with 9 bases fitting TRBD1. V lost 5 bases and J lost 4; bases outside the gene matches: 3. Germline V gene lookup returns CDR1 MNHEY and CDR2 SVGEGT. The CDR3 length is 14 residues. The CDR3 sequence is CASSGTGRNQPQHF. CDR3 coding DNA: TGTGCCAGCAGTGGGACAGGGAGAAATCAGCCCCAGCATTTT.

The chain couples TRBV9 to TRBJ1-1; a weak D match, TRBD1 (6 bases). Trimming left V 0 bases short and J 7 bases short, with 10 bases between. Per germline, CDR1 SGDLS and CDR2 YYNGEE. This CDR3 region has 13 residues. In nucleotides, the CDR3 is TGTGCCAGCAGCGTAGAAGCAGGGGTTGAAGCTTTCTTT. Translating it yields CASSVEAGVEAFF.

This clone came up once. This rearrangement joins TRBV4-1 to TRBJ2-7; 8 nucleotides align to TRBD1. The CDR3 spans 17 residues. Germline V gene sequence: CDR1 MGHRA, CDR2 YSYEKL. After removal of 2 bases from V and 1 base from J, the junction contained 10 bases not matched to a gene. This CDR3 is CASSQNVQGAGSYEQYF. Written as DNA, the CDR3 is TGCGCCAGCAGCCAAAATGTCCAGGGGGCCGGGTCCTACGAGCAGTACTTC.

Of note for this clone: Other DNA sequences in this specimen translate into the identical CDR3. The chain couples TRBV15 to TRBJ2-3; perhaps TRBD1 as D (5 bases). Germline loops: CDR1 LNHNV, CDR2 YYDKDF (reference sequence). The CDR3 totals 12 residues. V lost 3 bases and J 6 bases, leaving 7 bases between the germline ends. The CDR3 nucleotides are TGTGCCACCAGCAGGGACATCGATACGCAGTATTTT. Its translation: CATSRDIDTQYF.

This chain joins TRBV9 and TRBJ1-5; possible D gene TRBD1, 5 bases. Germline-derived CDR1 and CDR2 are SGDLS and YYNGEE. This CDR3 contains 14 residues. V was shortened by 4 bases and J by 8 bases, with 16 bases between the two germline ends. The CDR3 DNA reads as TGTGCCAGCAGCCCCGGGCGGGGGGGAGAGCCCCAGCATTTT. Its protein is CASSPGRGGEPQHF.

CDR3 sequence: CASSLIGGGEQFF. DNA for the CDR3: TGTGCCAGCAGCTTAATAGGGGGAGGGGAGCAGTTCTTC. The genes are TRBV11-2 and TRBJ2-1; weak D call: TRBD2 (7 bases). The ends were cut back, 2 bases at V and 10 bases at J, with 12 bases in the middle. CDR1 and CDR2 from the germline V gene are SGHAT and FQNNGV. This CDR3 is built from 13 residues.

The table lists this clone with a count of one. The gene calls are TRBV4-2 and TRBJ1-2, with D perhaps TRBD1 (5 bases). CDR1 and CDR2 from the germline V gene are LGHNA and YNFKEQ. This CDR3 has 15 residues. V lost 0 bases and J 3 bases, leaving 11 bases between the germline ends. For the CDR3, the DNA is TGTGCCAGCAGCCAAGATCCCGGGGGAGACTATGGCTACACCTTC. Translated: CASSQDPGGDYGYTF.

The CDR3 protein is CASSLRGRVQNYGYTF. For the CDR3, the DNA is TGTGCCAGCAGCTTGCGCGGCAGAGTACAAAACTATGGCTACACCTTC. V is TRBV7-2 and J is TRBJ1-2; D gene ambiguous. Germline CDR1 and CDR2: SGHTA and FQGNSA. The germline V and J ends were trimmed by 3 bases and 2 bases, with 16 bases remaining between them. The CDR3 totals 16 residues.

The rearrangement joins TRBV30 to TRBJ1-2, with D unclear. The CDR3 sequence is 12 residues long. Germline V gives CDR1 GTSNPN, CDR2 SVGIG (reference sequence). The germline V and J ends were trimmed by 3 bases and 8 bases, with 13 bases remaining between them. As DNA, the CDR3 is TGTGCCTGGAGCGGGCTGAATGGGGGCTACACCTTC. This gives the protein CAWSGLNGGYTF.

The chain recombines TRBV15 with TRBJ2-5; D not certain. The length of the CDR3 is 14 residues. V lost 0 bases, J lost 3 bases, and 8 bases lay in between. Looked up from germline, CDR1 is LNHNV and CDR2 is YYDKDF (reference sequence). CDR3 nucleotides: TGTGCCACCAGCAGAGATCTCTGGGAAGAGACCCAGTACTTC. This encodes CATSRDLWEETQYF.

This sequence joins TRBV5-5 and TRBJ1-2; maybe TRBD1 (5 bases). The CDR3 runs 16 residues. Trimming removed 5 bases from V and 4 bases from J, with 21 bases in between. Germline V gene sequence: CDR1 SGHKS, CDR2 YYEKEE (reference sequence). Here the CDR3 DNA reads TGTGCCAGCAGTTCCGTGGCTGGGAGAGGGGCCTATGGCTACACCTTC. It codes for CASSSVAGRGAYGYTF. Using reference TRBV5-5 and TRBJ1-2 for the parts outside the CDR3, the full variable domain is DAGVTQSPTHLIKTRGQQVTLRCSPISGHKSVSWYQQVLGQGPQFIFQYYEKEERGRGNFPDRFSARQFPNYSSELNVNALLLGDSALYLCASSSVAGRGAYGYTFGSGTRLTVV.

The chain carries TRBV2 and TRBJ1-6; D may be TRBD1 (5 bases). This CDR3 spans 18 amino acids. CDR1 and CDR2 (germline): SNHLY, FYNNEI. The V gene lost 0 bases and the J gene lost 3 bases, with 15 bases spanning the gap. The CDR3: CASSEAGQGLYYNSPLHF. The CDR3 bases are TGTGCCAGCAGTGAAGCGGGCCAGGGCCTTTACTATAATTCACCCCTCCACTTT.

This clone was detected once. CDR3 loop: CATSRDFTASPLHF. In nucleotides, the CDR3 is TGTGCCACCAGCAGAGATTTTACAGCATCACCCCTCCACTTT. The chain recombines TRBV15 with TRBJ1-6; no reliable D call. This CDR3 spans 14 amino acids. Per germline, CDR1 LNHNV and CDR2 YYDKDF (reference sequence). Trimming took off 0 bases at V and 10 bases at J, with 10 bases between the two ends.

The sample holds one count of this clone. The rearrangement uses TRBV18 and TRBJ2-1, with D unresolved. This CDR3 spans 15 amino acids. CDR1 KGHSH and CDR2 LQKENI come from the germline V gene. V lost 1 base and J 6 bases, leaving 13 bases between the germline ends. CDR3 amino acids: CASSPQASSTNEQFF. CDR3 DNA: TGTGCCAGCTCACCACAGGCGAGTTCAACCAATGAGCAGTTCTTC.

The V gene is TRBV2, the J gene TRBJ1-2, with TRBD1 identical over 8 bases. The germline gives CDR1 SNHLY, CDR2 FYNNEI. This CDR3 is 15 amino acids long. The V and J ends lost 3 bases and 7 bases, in that order; junction bases with no gene match: 10. CDR3 sequence (DNA): TGTGCCAGCAGTGATATGGCAGGGGGCGTAGGTGGCTACACCTTC. Translation gives CASSDMAGGVGGYTF.

This chain uses TRBV19 with TRBJ2-5; D ambiguous. Trimming took off 0 bases at V and 1 base at J, with 9 bases between the two ends. This CDR3 has 15 amino acids. Germline loops: CDR1 LNHDA, CDR2 SQIVND (reference sequence). CDR3 nucleotide sequence: TGTGCCAGTAGTATAGATTGGCGGTTCCAAGAGACCCAGTACTTC. This codes for CASSIDWRFQETQYF.

This rearrangement joins TRBV28 to TRBJ1-5; TRBD1 matches at 7 bases. Unmatched junction bases numbered 4, after V lost 5 bases and J lost 3 bases. The CDR3 runs to 14 residues. From germline, CDR1 is MDHEN and CDR2 SYDVKM. The CDR3 region has the DNA TGTGCCAGCAGTACGGGACAGTACAATCAGCCCCAGCATTTT. It translates to CASSTGQYNQPQHF.

This chain joins TRBV2 and TRBJ1-1, with D perhaps matching TRBD1 (5 bases). There are 16 residues in the CDR3. V was shortened by 0 bases and J by 1 base, with 12 bases between the two germline ends. Germline loops: CDR1 SNHLY, CDR2 FYNNEI. The chain's CDR3 is CASSEAPRGGNTEAFF. The CDR3 coding sequence is TGTGCCAGCAGTGAAGCTCCGCGCGGGGGGAACACTGAAGCTTTCTTT.

This rearrangement joins TRBV7-2 to TRBJ1-2; D gene uncertain. This CDR3 has 13 residues. V lost 0 bases and J 10 bases, leaving 12 bases between the germline ends. Germline CDR1 is SGHTA and CDR2 is FQGNSA. CDR3 nucleotides: TGTGCCAGCAGCTTAGCGCGGCACCATTTCTACACCTTC. As protein: CASSLARHHFYTF.

This chain connects TRBV5-1 to TRBJ1-5; 9 bases fit TRBD1. Germline CDR1 and CDR2: SGHRS and YFSETQ. After removal of 7 bases from V and 3 bases from J, the junction contained 2 bases not matched to a gene. This CDR3 has 13 residues. Here the CDR3 reads CASRDRDNQPQHF. CDR3 in DNA: TGCGCCAGCCGGGACAGGGACAATCAGCCCCAGCATTTT.